The rows below give T cell receptor beta chains drawn from one sample of a study of blood T cells in healthy people across ages. TCRdb redid the calling of the 5' RACE reads with MiXCR, one entry per CDR3 protein. The table shows around 820,000 distinct CDR3 sequences, with roughly 25% occurring only once. These data were likewise used in another study, on T cells of mothers and their children.

Sequencing was performed on blood. The receptors stem from a boy aged 5-17 years in good health. Each CDR3 is given with its conserved first and last residue. A D gene is named only where the DNA matches it firmly. Clone size, where shown, is once, few, many, or a class for clones that have expanded.

CDR3 | DNA | J | length | size | D | V
CATSRDKKYEQYF | TGTGCCACCAGCAGAGATAAAAAATACGAGCAGTACTTC | TRBJ2-7 | 13 | . | . | TRBV15
CASSLGGQNHRGYTF | TGTGCCAGCAGCTTAGGGGGACAGAACCACCGTGGCTACACCTTC | TRBJ1-2 | 15 | . | TRBD1 | TRBV7-8
CASMNPSGKSSYEQYF | TGTGCCAGCATGAACCCCTCCGGGAAGAGCTCCTACGAGCAGTACTTC | TRBJ2-7 | 16 | . | . | TRBV6-1
CSARDRASGEYSYEQYF | TGCAGTGCTAGGGATCGGGCTAGCGGGGAGTACTCCTACGAGCAGTACTTC | TRBJ2-7 | 17 | . | TRBD2 | TRBV20-1
CSASNRPYEQYF | TGCAGTGCTAGTAACAGACCCTACGAGCAGTACTTC | TRBJ2-7 | 12 | many | . | TRBV20-1
CASSQDNRGRTYEQYF | TGTGCCAGCAGCCAAGATAACCGCGGGAGAACCTACGAGCAGTACTTC | TRBJ2-7 | 16 | . | TRBD2 | TRBV3-1
CTSSLQQVSGTEAFF | TGCACCAGCAGCTTACAACAGGTGTCGGGAACTGAAGCTTTCTTT | TRBJ1-1 | 15 | . | . | TRBV5-1
CASSFPRDRGAYEQYF | TGTGCCAGCAGCTTTCCCAGGGATCGAGGGGCCTACGAGCAGTACTTC | TRBJ2-7 | 16 | few | . | TRBV11-2
CSAETGLGDTQYF | TGCAGTGCCGAAACGGGCTTGGGAGATACGCAGTATTTT | TRBJ2-3 | 13 | few | . | TRBV20-1
CASSPGQGPDTYEQYF | TGTGCCAGCAGTCCAGGACAGGGACCCGATACCTACGAGCAGTACTTC | TRBJ2-7 | 16 | few | TRBD1 | TRBV28
CASSFNRGTEAFF | TGTGCCAGCAGCTTTAACAGGGGCACTGAAGCTTTCTTT | TRBJ1-1 | 13 | few | TRBD1 | TRBV7-2
CASSSDGYQETQYF | TGTGCCAGCAGTTCTGACGGATACCAAGAGACCCAGTACTTC | TRBJ2-5 | 14 | few | . | TRBV2
CASHFGRFNEKLFF | TGTGCCAGCCACTTCGGACGGTTCAATGAAAAACTGTTTTTT | TRBJ1-4 | 14 | few | . | TRBV28
CSAREERGIQETQYF | TGCAGTGCTAGAGAGGAGCGGGGAATACAAGAGACCCAGTACTTC | TRBJ2-5 | 15 | few | TRBD2 | TRBV20-1
CASSPRTSGGPETQYF | TGTGCCAGCAGCCCGAGGACTAGCGGGGGTCCAGAGACCCAGTACTTC | TRBJ2-5 | 16 | few | TRBD2 | TRBV14
CASSVDIFSAEKLFF | TGTGCCAGCAGCGTAGACATATTCTCGGCTGAAAAACTGTTTTTT | TRBJ1-4 | 15 | . | . | TRBV9
CSASGSGIGDTEAFF | TGCAGTGCTAGTGGGTCAGGGATCGGGGACACTGAAGCTTTCTTT | TRBJ1-1 | 15 | . | . | TRBV20-1
CASSHELAGQETQYF | TGTGCCAGCAGCCATGAACTAGCGGGACAAGAGACCCAGTACTTC | TRBJ2-5 | 15 | many | TRBD2 | TRBV4-2
CAWSSGQGFYTEAFF | TGTGCCTGGAGTAGCGGACAGGGTTTTTATACTGAAGCTTTCTTT | TRBJ1-1 | 15 | . | TRBD1 | TRBV30
CASSFLDFEVGELFF | TGTGCCAGCAGTTTTTTGGATTTCGAGGTCGGGGAGCTGTTTTTT | TRBJ2-2 | 15 | . | . | TRBV12-3/TRBV12-4
CASSPQAVAGESYNEQFF | TGTGCCAGCTCACCACAGGCGGTAGCGGGAGAATCCTACAATGAGCAGTTCTTC | TRBJ2-1 | 18 | . | TRBD2 | TRBV18
CAISEWLALRDSTFYGYTF | TGTGCCATCAGTGAGTGGCTTGCTCTTCGGGACAGTACATTCTATGGCTACACCTTC | TRBJ1-2 | 19 | few | TRBD1 | TRBV10-3
CASSQDQGAGADTQYF | TGTGCCAGCAGCCAAGATCAGGGGGCGGGGGCAGATACGCAGTATTTT | TRBJ2-3 | 16 | few | . | TRBV4-2
CASLLLGRGVRVVSENEKLFF | TGTGCCAGCCTCCTTTTAGGTCGAGGGGTTCGGGTTGTCAGCGAGAATGAAAAACTGTTTTTT | TRBJ1-4 | 21 | few | . | TRBV12-3/TRBV12-4
CSARDFIDLGETQYF | TGCAGTGCTAGAGACTTCATCGACCTCGGCGAGACCCAGTACTTC | TRBJ2-5 | 15 | . | . | TRBV20-1
CASSPAVSGFYGYTF | TGTGCCAGCAGCCCCGCGGTGTCGGGATTTTATGGCTACACCTTC | TRBJ1-2 | 15 | . | . | TRBV13
CASSQDERADTQYF | TGCGCCAGCAGCCAAGACGAGAGGGCAGATACGCAGTATTTT | TRBJ2-3 | 14 | few | . | TRBV4-3
CASSLGPGQYNEQFF | TGTGCCAGCAGCTTGGGTCCGGGGCAGTACAATGAGCAGTTCTTC | TRBJ2-1 | 15 | . | . | TRBV5-5
CASTVGGQGTGELFF | TGTGCCAGCACCGTAGGGGGACAGGGAACCGGGGAGCTGTTTTTT | TRBJ2-2 | 15 | few | TRBD1 | TRBV28
CASSPFAGYEQYF | TGTGCCAGCAGCCCCTTCGCGGGCTACGAGCAGTACTTC | TRBJ2-7 | 13 | few | . | TRBV7-3
CARLAGRFYEQYF | TGTGCCAGGCTAGCGGGAAGGTTCTACGAGCAGTACTTC | TRBJ2-7 | 13 | . | TRBD2 | TRBV27
CASSSREVDRYNEQFF | TGTGCCAGCAGCTCCCGAGAGGTAGACAGGTACAATGAGCAGTTCTTC | TRBJ2-1 | 16 | . | . | TRBV7-9
CASSQEHGTGVTDTQYF | TGCGCCAGCAGCCAAGAACACGGGACAGGGGTCACAGATACGCAGTATTTT | TRBJ2-3 | 17 | few | TRBD1 | TRBV4-1
CASSRENRGLTMNTEAFF | TGTGCCAGCAGCCGGGAAAACAGGGGCCTAACCATGAACACTGAAGCTTTCTTT | TRBJ1-1 | 18 | . | TRBD1 | TRBV14
CASSLAWVGSPLHF | TGCGCCAGCAGCTTGGCTTGGGTAGGCTCACCCCTCCACTTT | TRBJ1-6 | 14 | few | . | TRBV5-1
CASSQGLDGTDTQYF | TGCGCCAGCAGCCAAGGGTTAGACGGCACAGATACGCAGTATTTT | TRBJ2-3 | 15 | . | . | TRBV4-3
CASGPGTSIYNEQFF | TGTGCTAGTGGCCCAGGGACTAGCATATACAATGAGCAGTTCTTC | TRBJ2-1 | 15 | few | TRBD2 | TRBV12-5